Sequencing of this TCR beta chain was carried out in a study of cytomegalovirus exposure and HLA in healthy donors. The donors were members of the validation cohort comprising about 130 subjects, separate from the approximately 710-subject first cohort. This CDR3 has 17 amino acids. CDR1 MNHEY and CDR2 SMNVEV come from the germline V gene (reference sequence). V was shortened by 0 bases and J by 4 bases, with 18 bases between the two germline ends. The assay was immunoSEQ multiplex PCR, and TCRdb's table has in-frame clones only and misses some. The table lists about 150,000 clones, approximately 88% of them singletons. As for this clone: Its specificity is unknown.

Overall study results and limits: Diagnosis of cytomegalovirus status made by the classifier reportedly showed high specificity and sensitivity. In a later analysis, first-cohort TCR clusters were found to tend to co-occur in the approximately 120 validation repertoires. Researchers catalogued 164 TCR beta chains as cytomegalovirus-associated.

This rearrangement joins TRBV27 to TRBJ1-2; possibly TRBD1 for D (6 bases). The sample was PBMCs. This TCR was sampled from a man aged 18 to 35 in good health and CMV-seropositive. The CDR3 coding sequence is TGTGCCAGCAGTTTATCGTTCGCAGGGGAGCGAATCTATGGCTACACCTTC. It specifies CASSLSFAGERIYGYTF.